Presented here are 10 T cell receptor beta chains from one specimen sequenced in a study of long-term antiretroviral therapy in people with HIV. Sequencing used immunoSEQ v3.0 at survey level. Using immunoSEQ multiplex PCR, the repertoire was profiled, and TCRdb retains in-frame clones only, with some absent. The sample shows about 35,000 clones, approximately 75% of them seen only once. The starting material was unsorted PBMCs, obtained 3 years after starting antiretroviral therapy. Receptor source: a man between 50 and 59 years old with HIV.

The chain uses TRBV7-3 and TRBJ2-3; 10 nucleotides align to TRBD2. The CDR3 runs 15 residues. Germline values: CDR1 SGHTA, CDR2 FQGTGA. Trimming cost V 3 bases and J 10 bases; bases outside gene matches: 10. The CDR3 reads CASSFSGGAVTAQYF. CDR3 coding DNA: TGTGCCAGCAGCTTCAGCGGGGGGGCCGTTACTGCGCAGTATTTT.

V gene TRBV7-9 combines with J gene TRBJ2-5, with 11 bases that match TRBD2. This CDR3 has 17 residues. The J segment lost 5 bases and the V segment lost 0 bases, leaving 8 bases of the junction unmatched. Germline V CDR1 and CDR2: SEHNR, FQNEAQ (reference sequence). The CDR3 reads CASSLAELAGGWETQYF. CDR3 nucleotides: TGTGCCAGCAGCTTAGCTGAGCTAGCGGGAGGTTGGGAGACCCAGTACTTC.

The chain employs TRBV2 and TRBJ2-2; D unresolved. Germline V gene sequence: CDR1 SNHLY, CDR2 FYNNEI. Between the trimmed V and J ends, which lost 7 bases and 6 bases, there was a span of 12 bases. CDR3 size: 13 residues. The chain's CDR3 is CASILRFPGELFF. The DNA of the CDR3 is TGTGCCAGCATCCTGAGGTTCCCCGGGGAGCTGTTTTTT.

The V call is TRBV9, the J call TRBJ2-2; D remains unclear. V lost 4 bases to trimming and J lost 0 bases, with 7 bases between them. The CDR3 spans 14 residues. The V gene's germline CDR1 is SGDLS and CDR2 YYNGEE. The CDR3 DNA follows: TGTGCCAGCAGCTCCCAGGCGAACACCGGGGAGCTGTTTTTT. Its translation is CASSSQANTGELFF.

In its sample, this clone was seen once. The rearrangement links TRBV11-3 to TRBJ2-5, with TRBD2 matching over 7 bases. There are 13 residues in the CDR3. Trimming removed 6 bases from V and 3 bases from J; junction bases left unmatched: 4. CDR1 and CDR2 from the germline V gene are SGHNT and YENEEA. The CDR3 region is CASSGGDEETQYF. The CDR3 DNA reads TGTGCCAGCAGTGGGGGGGACGAAGAGACCCAGTACTTC.

The rearrangement uses TRBV19 and TRBJ1-4; D not certain. This CDR3 is 14 amino acids long. CDR1 is LNHDA and CDR2 is SQIVND in the germline V gene (reference sequence). V lost 6 bases, J lost 0 bases, and 8 bases lay in between. The CDR3 region is CASSGGATNEKLFF. CDR3 nucleotides: TGTGCCAGTAGCGGCGGAGCAACTAATGAAAAACTGTTTTTT.

The rearrangement joins TRBV30 to TRBJ1-2; D gene ambiguous. The germline gives CDR1 GTSNPN, CDR2 SVGIG (reference sequence). The V end lost 1 base, the J end lost 0 bases, and 6 bases lay between the germline ends. The CDR3 has 13 residues. CDR3 coding DNA: TGTGCCTGGAGTGGTAGCCCTAACTATGGCTACACCTTC. Translated: CAWSGSPNYGYTF.

The chain couples TRBV20-1 to TRBJ1-2; D is unclear. Trimming shortened V by 0 bases and J by 11 bases, and 10 bases separated the two germline ends. CDR3 size: 11 residues. Per germline, CDR1 DFQATT and CDR2 SNEGSKA (reference sequence). The CDR3 DNA is TGCAGTGCTAGAGAGACCGCGACATACACCTTC. It encodes CSARETATYTF.

This clone showed up just a few times. The chain recombines TRBV2 with TRBJ1-1; a possible D gene is TRBD1 (5 bases). V was pared by 6 bases and J by 4 bases, with 21 bases between. This CDR3 has 16 residues. Germline V lookup: CDR1 SNHLY, CDR2 FYNNEI. For the CDR3, the DNA is TGTGCCAGCAGGGGGGACGGAGGGGCGATGGGCACTGAAGCTTTCTTT. Protein product: CASRGDGGAMGTEAFF.

The J gene is TRBJ1-1, the V gene TRBV5-5; D is undetermined. Germline values: CDR1 SGHKS, CDR2 YYEKEE (reference sequence). The CDR3 contains 15 residues. The DNA for the CDR3 is TGTGCGTCGAATGGAGGGAGGTGGGCGAACACTGAAGCTTTCTTT. Translated, it gives CASNGGRWANTEAFF.